These T cell receptor beta chains were read from a single sample in a study of human T cells and chemical hapten exposure. TCRdb itself ran the RACE reads through MiXCR, one entry per CDR3 protein. The sample has tens of thousands of distinct CDR3 sequences, over 8.5% seen once; the top ten hold more than 1.2%. The material sequenced was whole blood, taken in connection with sensitization to the hapten diphenylcyclopropenone (DPC). These receptors were collected from a woman in her 50s with alopecia areata. Some clones in this sample may be carry-over from other donors' samples. The CDR3 runs from the conserved cysteine through the conserved F or W. D genes are given only for firm matches. Clone size is not always given. Where it is, it says once, few, many or a class for expanded clones.

CDR3nt,CDR3aa,d_gene,v_gene,abundance,j_gene
TGTGCCAGCAGCCTAAGGGACAGCTCCTACGAGCAGTACTTC,CASSLRDSSYEQYF,TRBD1,TRBV11-3,few,TRBJ2-7
TGTGCCAGCAGTTTAACAGGGGGGACAGATACGCAGTATTTT,CASSLTGGTDTQYF,TRBD1,TRBV28,NA,TRBJ2-3
TGTGCCAGCAGCTTAGCGGCGCTAGCGTCTAGCACAGATACGCAGTATTTT,CASSLAALASSTDTQYF,NA,TRBV7-2,many,TRBJ2-3
TGTGCCAGCAGTGAAGAGGGGACAGGGGAGTACGAGCAGTACTTC,CASSEEGTGEYEQYF,TRBD1,TRBV2,NA,TRBJ2-7
TGTGCCAGCAGTCCGAGCGGCTCCTACAATGAGCAGTTCTTC,CASSPSGSYNEQFF,NA,TRBV2,many,TRBJ2-1
TGCAGCGTGAAGGGTCTACATAGCGGGAGGAATCAAGAGACCCAGTACTTC,CSVKGLHSGRNQETQYF,TRBD2,TRBV29-1,many,TRBJ2-5
TGTGCCAGCAGCTCTGACGGGACTTCCTACAATGAGCAGTTCTTC,CASSSDGTSYNEQFF,NA,TRBV7-6,many,TRBJ2-1
TGTGCAAGTCGCTGCTTAAAAGGCACAGATACGCAGTATTTT,CASRCLKGTDTQYF,NA,TRBV12-2,NA,TRBJ2-3
TGTGCCAGCAGTGAACAAGTTCCGGACAGGAGAGAGACCCAGTACTTC,CASSEQVPDRRETQYF,TRBD1,TRBV6-1,NA,TRBJ2-5
TGTGCCAGCAGTCCAGGCGGGCAGGGGGCAGATACGCAGTATTTT,CASSPGGQGADTQYF,TRBD1,TRBV27,many,TRBJ2-3
TGCGCCAGCAGCTTGGGTACGCGAGGCTACGAGCAGTACTTC,CASSLGTRGYEQYF,NA,TRBV5-1,once,TRBJ2-7
TGTGCCAGCAGCCCTGACAGGGAGTATACTGAAGCTTTCTTT,CASSPDREYTEAFF,TRBD1,TRBV7-9,many,TRBJ1-1
TGTGCCAGCAGCCTCCGGGGGGTGGGGCAGCAAGAGACCCAGTACTTC,CASSLRGVGQQETQYF,TRBD2,TRBV7-2,many,TRBJ2-5
TGCAGCGTTGCTCGGTCTAGCGGGAGTCGGACCGGGGAGCTGTTTTTT,CSVARSSGSRTGELFF,TRBD2,TRBV29-1,many,TRBJ2-2
TGTGCCAGCAGCCCTGACATTCAGGGGACCCAGTACTTC,CASSPDIQGTQYF,NA,TRBV3-1,NA,TRBJ2-5
TGCGCCAGCAGCTTATCACGCTACGAGCAGTACTTC,CASSLSRYEQYF,NA,TRBV5-1,few,TRBJ2-7
TGCGCCAGCAGCTTGACGGGGGGACGCACAGATACGCAGTATTTT,CASSLTGGRTDTQYF,TRBD2,TRBV5-1,many,TRBJ2-3
TGTGCCAGCAGTTCGGGACCCCCAGACGAGCAGTACTTC,CASSSGPPDEQYF,NA,TRBV27,few,TRBJ2-7
TGTGCCAGTAGTAAGGACAGTTCTCCACTCTACGAGCAGTACTTC,CASSKDSSPLYEQYF,NA,TRBV19,many,TRBJ2-7
TGTGCCAGCAGTTCGTCGACAGGGCGGGATGGGGCCAACGTCCTGACTTTC,CASSSSTGRDGANVLTF,NA,TRBV28,few,TRBJ2-6
TGCGCCAGCCATAGCGGGGGTACGAATGAGCAGTTCTTC,CASHSGGTNEQFF,TRBD2,TRBV5-1,few,TRBJ2-1
TGTGCCAGCACCTACAGGGGCCCGCTAATTCCCTACGAGCAGTACTTC,CASTYRGPLIPYEQYF,TRBD1,TRBV6-1,many,TRBJ2-7
TGTGCCAGCAGGTCGACAGGGCACTCCTACGAGCAGTACTTC,CASRSTGHSYEQYF,TRBD1,TRBV28,few,TRBJ2-7
TGTGCCAGCTCACCTCAGCGGAGCACAGATACGCAGTATTTT,CASSPQRSTDTQYF,NA,TRBV18,few,TRBJ2-3
TGTGCCAGCAGCCAAGTTCAGGGGGCGGTCTATCAGCCCCAGCATTTT,CASSQVQGAVYQPQHF,TRBD1,TRBV16,many,TRBJ1-5
TGTGCCAGCTCTCCTGACAGGGGGCATACTGAAGCTTTCTTT,CASSPDRGHTEAFF,TRBD1,TRBV18,many,TRBJ1-1
TGCAGTGCTAGAGAATCGGGACAGCTTTCCTACGAGCAGTACTTC,CSARESGQLSYEQYF,TRBD1,TRBV20-1,NA,TRBJ2-7
TGTGCCAGCAGTTTAAGAGCTTACGAGCAGTACTTC,CASSLRAYEQYF,NA,TRBV28,few,TRBJ2-7
TGTGCCAGCAGCCGTGAACAGGGTCCTGAAGCTTTCTTT,CASSREQGPEAFF,NA,TRBV14,many,TRBJ1-1
TGTGCCACCAGTGAAACCGGGCAGGGCACACGCGGGGAGCTGTTTTTT,CATSETGQGTRGELFF,NA,TRBV24-1,few,TRBJ2-2
TGTGCCAGCAGAACACAGCCGAACACTGAAGCTTTCTTT,CASRTQPNTEAFF,NA,TRBV12-3/TRBV12-4,few,TRBJ1-1
TGCAGGAGCGGGAACACTGAAGCTTTCTTT,CRSGNTEAFF,NA,TRBV20-1,NA,TRBJ1-1
TGCAGTGCTCTCGGGGGGGCTCACCTCACAGATACGCAGTATTTT,CSALGGAHLTDTQYF,TRBD2,TRBV20-1,few,TRBJ2-3
TGTGCCAGCAGCCCGGGCGCGACGCGGGGCTCCTATAATTCACCCCTCCACTTT,CASSPGATRGSYNSPLHF,NA,TRBV12-3/TRBV12-4,many,TRBJ1-6
TGTGCCAGCAGTGAGTACAATGAGCAGTTCTTC,CASSEYNEQFF,NA,TRBV2,NA,TRBJ2-1
TGTGCCAGCAGCCAAGTGGCTAGTAATGAGCAGTTCTTC,CASSQVASNEQFF,NA,TRBV3-1,NA,TRBJ2-1
TGCAGCGGGGAACGTGGGGGGAGTGGCACTGAAGCTTTCTTT,CSGERGGSGTEAFF,NA,TRBV29-1,NA,TRBJ1-1
TGTGCCAGCAGTTACACGACAGATAGCAATCAGCCCCAGCATTTT,CASSYTTDSNQPQHF,NA,TRBV6-6,many,TRBJ1-5
TGCAGTGCCGCGGGACTAGCGGGGGGGCGGTCCCTCACAGATACGCAGTATTTT,CSAAGLAGGRSLTDTQYF,TRBD2,TRBV20-1,few,TRBJ2-3
TGCGCCAGCAGCTTGTCTGGTCGTACTGAAGCTTTCTTT,CASSLSGRTEAFF,NA,TRBV5-1,many,TRBJ1-1
TGCAGTGCGGATCGGACTGGCTACAATGAGCAGTTCTTC,CSADRTGYNEQFF,NA,TRBV20-1,NA,TRBJ2-1
TGTGCCACCTCGACTGCCCGCTCTGGGGCCAACGTCCTGACTTTC,CATSTARSGANVLTF,NA,TRBV2,NA,TRBJ2-6
TGTGCCACCAGTGATTTGCGGGGCAGCTCCTACAATGAGCAGTTCTTC,CATSDLRGSSYNEQFF,NA,TRBV24-1,many,TRBJ2-1
TGTGCCAGCAGCTTAGGGGCTCCGACCCAGGGGCAGTTCTTC,CASSLGAPTQGQFF,NA,TRBV11-2,NA,TRBJ2-1
TGTGCCAGCAGCTCGACCCGGACAGGGAAATCCTACGAGCAGTACTTC,CASSSTRTGKSYEQYF,TRBD1,TRBV11-2,many,TRBJ2-7
TGTGCCAGCAGCCCCAAACCAGGCTATCAGCCCCAGCATTTT,CASSPKPGYQPQHF,NA,TRBV5-5,many,TRBJ1-5
TGTGCCAGCAGCCCCCAGAACGCGAACACCGGGGAGCTGTTTTTT,CASSPQNANTGELFF,NA,TRBV7-6,many,TRBJ2-2
TGTGCCAGCAGTTTAACAGGCGGGAGGGCGACCGGGGAGCTGTTTTTT,CASSLTGGRATGELFF,TRBD2,TRBV12-3/TRBV12-4,few,TRBJ2-2